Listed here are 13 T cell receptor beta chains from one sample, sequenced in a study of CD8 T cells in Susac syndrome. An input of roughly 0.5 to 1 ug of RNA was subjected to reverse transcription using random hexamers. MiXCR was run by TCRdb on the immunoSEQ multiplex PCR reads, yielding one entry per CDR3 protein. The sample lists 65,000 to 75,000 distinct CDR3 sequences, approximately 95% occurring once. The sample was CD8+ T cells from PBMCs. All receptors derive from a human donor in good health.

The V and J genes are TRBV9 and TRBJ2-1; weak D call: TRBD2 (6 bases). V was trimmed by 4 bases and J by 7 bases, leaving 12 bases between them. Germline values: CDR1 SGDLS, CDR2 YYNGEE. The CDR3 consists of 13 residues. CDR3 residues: CASSPTRGNEQFF. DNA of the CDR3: TGTGCCAGCAGCCCCACCCGGGGGAATGAGCAGTTCTTC.

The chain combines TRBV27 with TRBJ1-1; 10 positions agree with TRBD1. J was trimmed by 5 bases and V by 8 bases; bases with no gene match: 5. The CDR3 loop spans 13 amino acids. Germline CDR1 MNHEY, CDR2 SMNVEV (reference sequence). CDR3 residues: CASWGTGETEAFF. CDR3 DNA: TGTGCCAGCTGGGGGACAGGGGAGACTGAAGCTTTCTTT.

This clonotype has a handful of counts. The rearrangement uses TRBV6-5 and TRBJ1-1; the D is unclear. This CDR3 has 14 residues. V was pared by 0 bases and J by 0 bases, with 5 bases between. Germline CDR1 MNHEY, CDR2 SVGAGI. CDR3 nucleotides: TGTGCCAGCAGTTACTCGAAGGTGAACACTGAAGCTTTCTTT. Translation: CASSYSKVNTEAFF.

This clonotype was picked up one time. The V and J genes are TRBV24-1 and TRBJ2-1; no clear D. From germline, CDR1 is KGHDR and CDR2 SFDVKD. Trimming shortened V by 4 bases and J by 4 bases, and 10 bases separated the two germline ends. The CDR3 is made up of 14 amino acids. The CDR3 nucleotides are TGTGCCACCAGTGAACGGACCCCATACAATGAGCAGTTCTTC. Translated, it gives CATSERTPYNEQFF.

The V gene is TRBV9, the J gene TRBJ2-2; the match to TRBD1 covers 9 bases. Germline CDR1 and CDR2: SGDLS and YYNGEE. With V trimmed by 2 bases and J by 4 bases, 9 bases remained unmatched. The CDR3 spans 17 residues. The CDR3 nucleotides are TGTGCCAGCAGCGTCCACAGGACAGGGGCCGGCACCGGGGAGCTGTTTTTT. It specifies CASSVHRTGAGTGELFF.

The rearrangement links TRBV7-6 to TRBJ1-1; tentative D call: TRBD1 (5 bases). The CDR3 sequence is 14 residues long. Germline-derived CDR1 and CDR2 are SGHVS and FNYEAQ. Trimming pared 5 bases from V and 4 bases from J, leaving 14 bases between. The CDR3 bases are TGTGCCAGCAGCGCCCCTGTGGGGGGCACTGAAGCTTTCTTT. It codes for CASSAPVGGTEAFF.

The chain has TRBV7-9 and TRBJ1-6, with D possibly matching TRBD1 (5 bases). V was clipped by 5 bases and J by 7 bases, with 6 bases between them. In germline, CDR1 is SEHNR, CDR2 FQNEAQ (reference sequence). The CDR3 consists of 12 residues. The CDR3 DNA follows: TGTGCCAGCAGCGGGGACAATTCACCCCTCCACTTT. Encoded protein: CASSGDNSPLHF.

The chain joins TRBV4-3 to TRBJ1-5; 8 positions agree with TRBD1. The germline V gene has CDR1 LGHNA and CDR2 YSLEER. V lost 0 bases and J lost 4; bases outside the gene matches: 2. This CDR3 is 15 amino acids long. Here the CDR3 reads CASSQDTGGNQPQHF. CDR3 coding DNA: TGCGCCAGCAGCCAAGATACAGGGGGGAATCAGCCCCAGCATTTT.

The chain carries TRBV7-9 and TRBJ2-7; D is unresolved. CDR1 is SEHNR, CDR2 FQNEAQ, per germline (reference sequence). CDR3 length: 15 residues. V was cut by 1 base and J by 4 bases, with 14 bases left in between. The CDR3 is CASSLVSIKLYEQYF. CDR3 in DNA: TGTGCCAGCAGCTTAGTGTCAATTAAGCTTTACGAGCAGTACTTC. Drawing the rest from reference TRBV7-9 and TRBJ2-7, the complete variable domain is DTGVSQNPRHKITKRGQNVTFRCDPISEHNRLYWYRQTLGQGPEFLTYFQNEAQLEKSRLLSDRFSAERPKGSFSTLEIQRTEQGDSAMYLCASSLVSIKLYEQYFGPGTRLTVT.

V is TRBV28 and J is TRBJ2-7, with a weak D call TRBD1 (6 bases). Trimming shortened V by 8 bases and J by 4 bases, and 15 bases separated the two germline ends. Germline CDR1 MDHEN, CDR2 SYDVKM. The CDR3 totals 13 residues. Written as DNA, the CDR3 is TGTGCCAGCGGTGAAGCAGGGGATTACGAGCAGTACTTC. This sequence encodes CASGEAGDYEQYF.

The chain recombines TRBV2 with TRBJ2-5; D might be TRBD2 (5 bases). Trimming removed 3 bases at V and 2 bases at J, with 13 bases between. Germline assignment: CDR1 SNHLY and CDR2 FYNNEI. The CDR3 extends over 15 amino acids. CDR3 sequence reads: CASSESLATQETQYF. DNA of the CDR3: TGTGCCAGCAGTGAGTCTTTAGCGACTCAAGAGACCCAGTACTTC.

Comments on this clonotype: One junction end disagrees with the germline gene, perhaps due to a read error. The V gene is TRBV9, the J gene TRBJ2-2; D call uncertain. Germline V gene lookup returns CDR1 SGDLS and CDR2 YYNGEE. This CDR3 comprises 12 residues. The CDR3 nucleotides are TGTGCCAGCAGCCTTAACAGCGGGGAGCTGTTTTTT. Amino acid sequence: CASSLNSGELFF.

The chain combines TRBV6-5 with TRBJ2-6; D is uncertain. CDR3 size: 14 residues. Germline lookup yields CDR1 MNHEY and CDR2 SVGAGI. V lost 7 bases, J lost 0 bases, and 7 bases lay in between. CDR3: CASTLYSGANVLTF. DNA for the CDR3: TGTGCCAGCACCCTGTACTCTGGGGCCAACGTCCTGACTTTC.